The 22 T cell receptor beta chains in this list originate from one sample, sequenced in a study of T cell changes during pregnancy in multiple sclerosis. The repertoire was sequenced with immunoSEQ multiplex PCR; TCRdb's copy has only in-frame clones and lacks some. The sample carries about 130,000 clones, 90% to 98% recorded once. Sequenced here: peripheral blood, sampled after pregnancy. The source is a female donor with multiple sclerosis, enrolled in a pregnancy study.

This chain joins TRBV4-2 and TRBJ1-3, with D maybe TRBD1 (6 bases). The V and J ends lost 1 base and 4 bases respectively, with 11 bases between them. CDR3 length: 15 residues. Germline V gene sequence: CDR1 LGHNA, CDR2 YNFKEQ. The CDR3 sequence is CASSQGEGEGNTIYF. The CDR3 DNA follows: TGTGCCAGCAGCCAAGGAGAGGGGGAAGGAAACACCATATATTTT.

The chain has TRBV28 and TRBJ2-3; the match to TRBD2 covers 10 bases. V gave up 8 bases and J gave up 0 bases; unmatched junction bases: 5. Germline loops: CDR1 MDHEN, CDR2 SYDVKM. This CDR3 contains 15 residues. The CDR3 protein is CASGLAGDSTDTQYF. CDR3 sequence (DNA): TGTGCCAGCGGCCTAGCGGGGGATAGCACAGATACGCAGTATTTT.

The chain carries TRBV2 and TRBJ2-7; 11 bases line up with TRBD1. This CDR3 contains 13 residues. Looked up from germline, CDR1 is SNHLY and CDR2 is FYNNEI. The junction had 2 bases not matched to a gene; V was cut back by 8 bases and J by 2 bases. CDR3 bases: TGTGCCAGCCTGGGACAGGGGGCCTACGAGCAGTACTTC. Amino acid sequence: CASLGQGAYEQYF.

The chain uses TRBV27 and TRBJ2-3, with 10 bases matching TRBD2. The length of the CDR3 is 20 residues. Germline assignment: CDR1 MNHEY and CDR2 SMNVEV (reference sequence). Trimming at V came to 5 bases and at J to 1 base, leaving 18 bases not matched to a gene. CDR3 coding DNA: TGTGCCAGCAGTACGCATAGCGGGGGGAGGCCAGTTATTGGCACAGATACGCAGTATTTT. Residues: CASSTHSGGRPVIGTDTQYF.

V gene TRBV6-5 combines with J gene TRBJ2-1, with D perhaps matching TRBD2 (5 bases). Trimming removed 4 bases at V and 11 bases at J, with 9 bases between. Germline lookup yields CDR1 MNHEY and CDR2 SVGAGI. CDR3 length: 11 amino acids. In nucleotides, the CDR3 is TGTGCCAGCAGTTCTGGGAGTAAGCAGTTCTTC. It is translated as CASSSGSKQFF.

The J gene is TRBJ1-1, the V gene TRBV28; D is uncertain. Germline V gives CDR1 MDHEN, CDR2 SYDVKM. The germline V and J ends were trimmed by 2 bases and 0 bases, with 13 bases remaining between them. This CDR3 comprises 16 residues. CDR3 bases: TGTGCCAGCAGTTTAGGCGGGTGGATCATGAACACTGAAGCTTTCTTT. Its protein product is CASSLGGWIMNTEAFF. Full variable domain (remainder filled in from reference TRBV28 and TRBJ1-1): DVKVTQSSRYLVKRTGEKVFLECVQDMDHENMFWYRQDPGLGLRLIYFSYDVKMKEKGDIPEGYSVSREKKERFSLILESASTNQTSMYLCASSLGGWIMNTEAFFGQGTRLTVV.

The chain's CDR3 is CASKRQANEKLFF. DNA for the CDR3: TGTGCCAGTAAAAGGCAGGCGAATGAAAAACTGTTTTTT. The rearrangement links TRBV19 to TRBJ1-4; no clear D. Germline V gene sequence: CDR1 LNHDA, CDR2 SQIVND (reference sequence). V lost 7 bases and J 5 bases, leaving 11 bases between the germline ends. There are 13 residues in the CDR3.

The V and J genes are TRBV10-1 and TRBJ2-4; D not certain. The CDR3 contains 17 residues. Trimming shortened V by 9 bases and J by 0 bases, and 21 bases separated the two germline ends. The germline gives CDR1 WNHNN, CDR2 SYGVQD (reference sequence). The CDR3 sequence: CARPRFPLSVAKNIQYF. The CDR3 bases are TGCGCCAGACCCCGGTTCCCTCTTTCCGTAGCCAAAAACATTCAGTACTTC.

The CDR3 bases are TGTGCCACCAGCAGTCCCCGGACAGGGGCAATTCACGATACGCAGTATTTT. Amino acid sequence: CATSSPRTGAIHDTQYF. The chain links TRBV15 to TRBJ2-3, with 9 positions matching TRBD1. The V segment lost 3 bases and the J segment 6 bases; nucleotides outside the gene matches: 13. The CDR3 is made up of 17 amino acids. Germline-derived CDR1 and CDR2 are LNHNV and YYDKDF (reference sequence).

The V gene is TRBV29-1, the J gene TRBJ2-7, with D possibly matching TRBD1 (6 bases). Deletions cut 5 bases from V and 0 bases from J, with 14 bases between. The V gene's germline CDR1 is SQVTM and CDR2 ANQGSEA. This CDR3 contains 14 residues. CDR3 nucleotides: TGCAGCGTTCGAGGGACACCGCTCTCCTACGAGCAGTACTTC. Encoded protein: CSVRGTPLSYEQYF.

CDR3 in amino acids: CASGDRLYEQYF. The CDR3 region has the DNA TGTGCCTCCGGGGACAGGCTCTACGAGCAGTACTTC. The chain recombines TRBV5-5 with TRBJ2-7, with 8 bases lining up with TRBD1. J was trimmed by 3 bases and V by 10 bases; bases with no gene match: 6. CDR1 and CDR2 (germline): SGHKS, YYEKEE (reference sequence). This CDR3 region has 12 residues.

This chain links TRBV9 with TRBJ2-3; possibly TRBD1 for D (5 bases). The CDR3 sequence is 15 residues long. V lost 0 bases to trimming and J lost 2 bases, with 10 bases between them. Germline lookup yields CDR1 SGDLS and CDR2 YYNGEE. CDR3 region: CASSVGGADTDTQYF. The CDR3 DNA follows: TGTGCCAGCAGCGTAGGGGGCGCAGACACAGATACGCAGTATTTT.

CDR3 nucleotides: TGTGCCAGCAGCACAGACAGGAATGAGCAGTTCTTC. As protein: CASSTDRNEQFF. The J gene is TRBJ2-1, the V gene TRBV7-9; weak D call: TRBD1 (6 bases). CDR1 and CDR2 (germline): SEHNR, FQNEAQ (reference sequence). V gave up 5 bases and J gave up 7 bases, with 9 bases separating them. This CDR3 region has 12 residues.

This clone showed up just once. The chain joins TRBV11-1 to TRBJ1-1; D might be TRBD1 (5 bases). Deletions cut 5 bases from V and 3 bases from J, with 13 bases between. CDR1 and CDR2 (germline): SGHAT, FQDESV (reference sequence). There are 14 residues in the CDR3. DNA of the CDR3: TGTGCCAGCAGCCTCCTCGGGGGAGACACTGAAGCTTTCTTT. Protein product: CASSLLGGDTEAFF.

This chain joins TRBV28 and TRBJ1-5, with unresolved D. This CDR3 has 16 residues. V was cut by 5 bases and J by 6 bases, with 20 bases left in between. Germline V gives CDR1 MDHEN, CDR2 SYDVKM. CDR3 DNA sequence: TGTGCCAGCAGTGAGCTGGGCACCAGCATGGCTCAGCCCCAGCATTTT. It codes for CASSELGTSMAQPQHF.

V and J are TRBV7-2 and TRBJ2-4; 9 bases are shared with TRBD2. V dropped 1 base and J dropped 10; count of bases not matched to a gene: 2. Germline-derived CDR1 and CDR2 are SGHTA and FQGNSA. This CDR3 comprises 13 residues. DNA for the CDR3: TGTGCCAGCAGCTTAGGGACTAGCGCGATTCAGTACTTC. Amino acids: CASSLGTSAIQYF.

This chain links TRBV5-1 with TRBJ2-2; TRBD1 matches at 7 bases. This CDR3 comprises 15 residues. CDR1 is SGHRS, CDR2 YFSETQ, per germline. V lost 4 bases and J lost 2; bases outside the gene matches: 5. CDR3: CASSIRTGNTGELFF. CDR3 nucleotides: TGCGCCAGCAGCATTCGGACAGGAAACACCGGGGAGCTGTTTTTT.

This chain joins TRBV5-4 and TRBJ2-7, with a possible D match to TRBD2 (5 bases). The V and J ends lost 4 bases and 3 bases respectively, with 11 bases between them. This CDR3 has 13 amino acids. The germline V gene encodes CDR1 SGHNT and CDR2 YYREEE (reference sequence). CDR3 protein: CASSPGLRYEQYF. The CDR3 DNA reads as TGTGCCAGCAGCCCCGGACTTCGCTACGAGCAGTACTTC.

The rearrangement links TRBV6-1 to TRBJ1-2; D is unclear. The V end was cut by 5 bases, the J end by 4 bases, with 17 bases between. Germline V gene lookup returns CDR1 MNHNS and CDR2 SASEGT. This CDR3 is built from 15 residues. CDR3 coding DNA: TGTGCCAGCAGTCCAACTAGCGGAGGCCCCTATGGCTACACCTTC. It encodes CASSPTSGGPYGYTF.

DNA of the CDR3: TGTGCCAGCAGTTTACCCGCAAGTTCACGGGAGACCCAGTACTTC. Its translation: CASSLPASSRETQYF. This sequence joins TRBV28 and TRBJ2-5; no firm D call. CDR1 is MDHEN, CDR2 SYDVKM, per germline. V was cut by 2 bases and J by 5 bases, with 15 bases left in between. The CDR3 is made up of 15 amino acids.

The rearrangement links TRBV28 to TRBJ2-7, with TRBD1 matching over 7 bases. Trimming removed 6 bases from V and 6 bases from J; junction bases left unmatched: 14. The length of the CDR3 is 15 residues. The germline gives CDR1 MDHEN, CDR2 SYDVKM. The CDR3 protein is CASRSLGTDQGEQYF. The CDR3 region has the DNA TGTGCCAGCAGGTCACTTGGGACAGACCAAGGCGAGCAGTACTTC.

The chain links TRBV29-1 to TRBJ2-5; D remains unclear. Per germline, CDR1 SQVTM and CDR2 ANQGSEA. The CDR3 loop spans 13 amino acids. Trimming took off 0 bases at V and 5 bases at J, with 10 bases between the two ends. CDR3 DNA sequence: TGCAGCGTTGAAGATTGGGCCACGGAGACCCAGTACTTC. This translates into CSVEDWATETQYF.